The rows below give T cell receptor beta chains drawn from one sample of a study of cytomegalovirus exposure and HLA in healthy donors. Profiling relied on immunoSEQ multiplex PCR, and the TCRdb table lists in-frame clones only, not all of them. The sample carries about 110,000 clones, 70% recorded once. The sequencing sample was made of PBMCs. The receptors were sampled from a middle-aged man in good health and CMV-seropositive. Each CDR3 is given with its conserved first and last residue. The D gene is left open where the match is weak. Expanded clones get a size class; other rows say once, few or many, or leave the size out.

j_gene: TRBJ1-2; v_gene: TRBV7-9; abundance: .; d_gene: TRBD1; CDR3aa: CATQGRDRAGYTF; CDR3nt: TGTGCCACCCAGGGCCGGGACAGGGCCGGCTACACCTTC
j_gene: TRBJ1-2; v_gene: TRBV6-5; abundance: .; d_gene: TRBD1; CDR3aa: CASSDQGATYGYTF; CDR3nt: TGTGCCAGCAGCGACCAGGGGGCCACCTATGGCTACACCTTC
j_gene: TRBJ1-3; v_gene: TRBV29-1; abundance: .; d_gene: .; CDR3aa: CSVVPPQGTDTIYF; CDR3nt: TGCAGCGTTGTCCCCCCGCAGGGTACAGACACCATATATTTT
j_gene: TRBJ2-1; v_gene: TRBV29-1; abundance: .; d_gene: TRBD2; CDR3aa: CSVILAGKVHNEQFF; CDR3nt: TGCAGCGTCATCCTAGCGGGAAAAGTGCACAATGAGCAGTTCTTC
j_gene: TRBJ2-7; v_gene: TRBV7-2; abundance: .; d_gene: TRBD1; CDR3aa: CASSSSQGSEQYF; CDR3nt: TGTGCCAGCAGCTCCTCACAGGGGAGCGAGCAGTACTTC
j_gene: TRBJ1-4; v_gene: TRBV7-8; abundance: .; d_gene: .; CDR3aa: CASSRGRENEKLFF; CDR3nt: TGTGCCAGCAGCAGGGGACGGGAGAATGAAAAACTGTTTTTT
j_gene: TRBJ1-5; v_gene: TRBV6-1; abundance: .; d_gene: .; CDR3aa: CASSEGPLGDQPQHF; CDR3nt: TGTGCCAGCAGTGAAGGGCCCCTAGGGGATCAGCCCCAGCATTTT
j_gene: TRBJ2-7; v_gene: TRBV29-1; abundance: few; d_gene: .; CDR3aa: CSAARDYEQYF; CDR3nt: TGCAGCGCCGCGCGGGACTACGAGCAGTACTTC
j_gene: TRBJ1-3; v_gene: TRBV19; abundance: .; d_gene: .; CDR3aa: CASSLRDISGNTIYF; CDR3nt: TGTGCCAGTAGTCTCCGGGACATCTCTGGAAACACCATATATTTT
j_gene: TRBJ1-2; v_gene: TRBV4-1; abundance: .; d_gene: .; CDR3aa: CASSQDIGVGANYGYTF; CDR3nt: TGCGCCAGCAGCCAAGATATAGGGGTTGGGGCTAACTATGGCTACACCTTC
j_gene: TRBJ1-1; v_gene: TRBV19; abundance: .; d_gene: .; CDR3aa: CAGRGQGNTEAFF; CDR3nt: TGTGCCGGGCGGGGGCAGGGGAACACTGAAGCTTTCTTT
j_gene: TRBJ2-7; v_gene: TRBV27; abundance: .; d_gene: TRBD1; CDR3aa: CASSWGDRGHEQYF; CDR3nt: TGTGCCAGCAGTTGGGGGGACAGGGGGCACGAGCAGTACTTC
j_gene: TRBJ1-1; v_gene: TRBV7-9; abundance: .; d_gene: .; CDR3aa: CASSPRTVNTEAFF; CDR3nt: TGTGCCAGCAGCCCGAGGACAGTGAACACTGAAGCTTTCTTT
j_gene: TRBJ2-1; v_gene: TRBV6-5; abundance: .; d_gene: .; CDR3aa: CASSYALSSYNEQFF; CDR3nt: TGTGCCAGCAGTTACGCACTTAGCTCCTACAATGAGCAGTTCTTC
j_gene: TRBJ2-1; v_gene: TRBV27; abundance: few; d_gene: TRBD2; CDR3aa: CASSPSTEREGYNEQFF; CDR3nt: TGTGCCAGCAGTCCTTCAACTGAGCGGGAGGGCTACAATGAGCAGTTCTTC
j_gene: TRBJ1-5; v_gene: TRBV7-9; abundance: .; d_gene: TRBD1; CDR3aa: CAREVLDRVNQPQHF; CDR3nt: TGTGCCAGAGAGGTACTAGACAGGGTCAATCAGCCCCAGCATTTT
j_gene: TRBJ1-1; v_gene: TRBV2; abundance: once; d_gene: .; CDR3aa: CASSEGEMNTEAFF; CDR3nt: TGTGCCAGCAGTGAAGGGGAGATGAACACTGAAGCTTTCTTT
j_gene: TRBJ2-7; v_gene: TRBV4-1; abundance: .; d_gene: TRBD2; CDR3aa: CASSQDRTSGSYEQYF; CDR3nt: TGCGCCAGCAGCCAAGACCGTACTAGCGGCTCCTACGAGCAGTACTTC
j_gene: TRBJ2-2; v_gene: TRBV7-9; abundance: .; d_gene: .; CDR3aa: CAKYSLPNTGELFF; CDR3nt: TGTGCCAAATATAGCTTACCTAACACCGGGGAGCTGTTTTTT
j_gene: TRBJ2-1; v_gene: TRBV10-3; abundance: once; d_gene: .; CDR3aa: CAISEGIGYSEQFF; CDR3nt: TGTGCCATCAGTGAGGGTATTGGCTACAGTGAGCAGTTCTTC
j_gene: TRBJ1-5; v_gene: TRBV29-1; abundance: .; d_gene: .; CDR3aa: CSVQSGANQPQHF; CDR3nt: TGCAGCGTGCAGAGCGGTGCTAATCAGCCCCAGCATTTT
j_gene: TRBJ2-3; v_gene: TRBV29-1; abundance: .; d_gene: .; CDR3aa: CSVDSGSTDTQYF; CDR3nt: TGCAGCGTTGACAGCGGTAGCACAGATACGCAGTATTTT
j_gene: TRBJ1-2; v_gene: TRBV5-1; abundance: few; d_gene: .; CDR3aa: CASSLVGGYGYTF; CDR3nt: TGCGCCAGCAGCTTGGTCGGAGGCTATGGCTACACCTTC